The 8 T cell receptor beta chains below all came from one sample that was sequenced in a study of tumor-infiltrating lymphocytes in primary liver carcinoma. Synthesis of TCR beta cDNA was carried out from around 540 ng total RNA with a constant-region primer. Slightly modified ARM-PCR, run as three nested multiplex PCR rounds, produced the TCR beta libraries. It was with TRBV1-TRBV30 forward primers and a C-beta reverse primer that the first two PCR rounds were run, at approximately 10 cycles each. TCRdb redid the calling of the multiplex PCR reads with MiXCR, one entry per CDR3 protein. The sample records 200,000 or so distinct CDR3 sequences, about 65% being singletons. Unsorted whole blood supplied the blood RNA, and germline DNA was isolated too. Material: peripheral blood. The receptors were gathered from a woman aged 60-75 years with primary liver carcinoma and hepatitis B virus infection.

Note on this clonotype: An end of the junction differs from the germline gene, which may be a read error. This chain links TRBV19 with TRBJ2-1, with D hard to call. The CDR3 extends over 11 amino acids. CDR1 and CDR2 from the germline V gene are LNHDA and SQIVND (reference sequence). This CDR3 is CVSSTYNEQFF. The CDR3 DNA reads TGTGTCAGTAGTACCTACAATGAGCAGTTCTTC.

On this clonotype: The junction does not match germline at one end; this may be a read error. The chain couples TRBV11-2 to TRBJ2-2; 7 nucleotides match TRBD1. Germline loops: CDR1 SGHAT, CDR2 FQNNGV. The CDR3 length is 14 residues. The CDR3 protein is CASSLGQNTGELLF. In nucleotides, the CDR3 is TGTGCCAGCAGTCTGGGACAGAACACCGGGGAGCTGCTTTTT.

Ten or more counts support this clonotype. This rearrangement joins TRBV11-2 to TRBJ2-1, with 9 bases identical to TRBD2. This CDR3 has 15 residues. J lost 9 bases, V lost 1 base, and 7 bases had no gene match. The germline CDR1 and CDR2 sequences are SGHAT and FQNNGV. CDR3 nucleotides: TGTGCCAGCAGCTTAGTAGCGGGAGATAGTGGTGAGCAGTTCTTC. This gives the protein CASSLVAGDSGEQFF.

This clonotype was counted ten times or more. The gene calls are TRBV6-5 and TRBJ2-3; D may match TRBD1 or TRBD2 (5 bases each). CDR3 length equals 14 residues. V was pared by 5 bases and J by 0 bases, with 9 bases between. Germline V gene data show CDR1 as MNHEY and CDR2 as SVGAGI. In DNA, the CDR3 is TGTGCCAGCAGTACTTGGGACAGCACAGATACGCAGTATTTT. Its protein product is CASSTWDSTDTQYF.

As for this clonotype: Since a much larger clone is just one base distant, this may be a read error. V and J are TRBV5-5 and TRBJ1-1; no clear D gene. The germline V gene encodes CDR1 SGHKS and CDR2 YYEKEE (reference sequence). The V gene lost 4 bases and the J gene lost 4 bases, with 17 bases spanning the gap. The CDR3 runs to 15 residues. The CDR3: CASSRPTRGFTEAFF. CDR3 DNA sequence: TGTGCCAGCAGCCGACCGACACGGGGTTTCACTGAAGCTTTCTTT.

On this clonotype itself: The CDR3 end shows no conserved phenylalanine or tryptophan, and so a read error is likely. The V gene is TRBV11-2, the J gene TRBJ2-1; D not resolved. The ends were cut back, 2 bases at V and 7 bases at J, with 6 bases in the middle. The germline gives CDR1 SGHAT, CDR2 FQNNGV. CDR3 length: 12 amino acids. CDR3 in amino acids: CASSLWGNEQFI. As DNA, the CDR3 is TGTGCCAGCAGCTTATGGGGAAATGAGCAGTTCATC.

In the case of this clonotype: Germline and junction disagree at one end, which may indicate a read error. The CDR3 loop reads CASSPSGNIIYF. The CDR3 region has the DNA TGTGCCAGCAGTCCCTCTGGAAACATCATATATTTT. The chain uses TRBV12-3 or TRBV12-4 and TRBJ1-3; D is ambiguous. CDR3 length equals 12 residues.

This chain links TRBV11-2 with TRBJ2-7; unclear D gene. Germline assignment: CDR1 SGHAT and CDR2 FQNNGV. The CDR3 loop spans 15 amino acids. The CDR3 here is CTGSLGPADSYEQYF. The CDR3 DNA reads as TGTACCGGCAGCTTAGGTCCGGCGGATTCCTACGAGCAGTACTTC.